Below, 10 T cell receptor beta chains from the same sample are listed, as sequenced in a study of T cell clones after liver transplantation. The data were produced by immunoSEQ multiplex PCR, yet TCRdb's version contains in-frame clones alone and is incomplete. The repertoire holds 85,000 to 110,000 clones, with about 81% as singletons. The sample in question was CD4+ T cells from blood, obtained approximately 50 months after liver transplant. All receptors derive from a human patient who received a liver transplant. The graft donor may account for some of the T cells.

CDR3 residues: CASSWSTSGGASDTQYF. In nucleotides, the CDR3 is TGTGCCAGCAGCTGGTCGACTAGCGGGGGGGCGTCAGATACGCAGTATTTT. The chain recombines TRBV7-8 with TRBJ2-3; 14 bases fit TRBD2. Germline V CDR1 and CDR2: SGHVS, FQNEAQ. This CDR3 has 17 residues. J was trimmed by 4 bases and V by 4 bases; bases with no gene match: 7.

The chain recombines TRBV6-5 with TRBJ1-3, with 7 bases that match TRBD1. J was trimmed by 3 bases and V by 6 bases; bases with no gene match: 8. Germline CDR1 and CDR2: MNHEY and SVGAGI. The CDR3 spans 15 residues. DNA of the CDR3: TGTGCCAGCAGACCGACAGGGTTGGGTGGAAACACCATATATTTT. Protein product: CASRPTGLGGNTIYF.

The chain employs TRBV7-9 and TRBJ2-1; 7 bases agree with TRBD1. V shed 4 bases and J 4 bases; nucleotides not matched to a gene: 4. Germline V gives CDR1 SEHNR, CDR2 FQNEAQ (reference sequence). This CDR3 is 14 amino acids long. The CDR3 nucleotides read TGTGCCAGCAGCTCGACAGGGCCATACAATGAGCAGTTCTTC. Protein product: CASSSTGPYNEQFF.

The V and J genes are TRBV7-6 and TRBJ2-3, with no clear D. Trimming removed 1 base at V and 0 bases at J, with 8 bases between. Germline CDR1 SGHVS, CDR2 FNYEAQ. CDR3 size: 15 residues. The CDR3 DNA follows: TGTGCCAGCAGCTTAGGGGCCCCTAGCACAGATACGCAGTATTTT. Amino acids: CASSLGAPSTDTQYF.

This clone was detected a few times. The V call is TRBV20-1, the J call TRBJ1-1; no clear D. Per germline, CDR1 DFQATT and CDR2 SNEGSKA (reference sequence). Trimming stripped 3 bases from V and 10 bases from J, with 9 bases between. The CDR3 length is 10 residues. The CDR3 coding sequence is TGCAGTGCTAGCAAGGGTAGAGCTTTCTTT. The encoded protein is CSASKGRAFF.

This clone was counted between two and nine times. This chain uses TRBV7-9 with TRBJ2-2, with a tentative D call TRBD2 (5 bases). V dropped 3 bases and J dropped 1 base, with 9 bases sitting between them. From germline, CDR1 is SEHNR and CDR2 FQNEAQ (reference sequence). CDR3 length: 15 amino acids. The CDR3 coding sequence is TGTGCCAGCAGCTTTCCGACTATGAACACCGGGGAGCTGTTTTTT. Translated, it gives CASSFPTMNTGELFF.

The chain couples TRBV11-2 to TRBJ1-1; D not resolved. From germline, CDR1 is SGHAT and CDR2 FQNNGV. CDR3 length: 13 residues. The germline V and J ends were trimmed by 5 bases and 1 base, with 8 bases remaining between them. CDR3 protein: CASSTYKNTEAFF. As DNA, the CDR3 is TGTGCCAGCAGCACCTACAAGAACACTGAAGCTTTCTTT.

The genes are TRBV19 and TRBJ1-1; 9 bases map to TRBD1. CDR1 is LNHDA, CDR2 SQIVND, per germline (reference sequence). The V and J ends lost 3 bases and 6 bases, in that order; junction bases with no gene match: 5. The CDR3 is made up of 14 amino acids. The CDR3 loop reads CASSIGTGGSEAFF. The CDR3 region has the DNA TGTGCCAGTAGTATCGGCACAGGGGGCTCTGAAGCTTTCTTT.

This chain connects TRBV7-3 to TRBJ1-1, with unresolved D. The CDR3 loop spans 15 amino acids. Trimming cost V 1 base and J 1 base, with 10 bases left between them. CDR1 SGHTA and CDR2 FQGTGA come from the germline V gene. CDR3 protein: CASSLISVPNTEAFF. CDR3 bases: TGTGCCAGCAGCTTAATCTCAGTTCCGAACACTGAAGCTTTCTTT.

The chain is built from TRBV19 and TRBJ1-4, with no clear D. Trimming stripped 5 bases from V and 0 bases from J, with 13 bases between. The length of the CDR3 is 16 residues. CDR1 LNHDA and CDR2 SQIVND come from the germline V gene (reference sequence). CDR3 protein: CASSPRASATNEKLFF. CDR3 nucleotide sequence: TGTGCCAGTAGTCCTAGGGCTTCCGCAACTAATGAAAAACTGTTTTTT.